The 3 T cell receptor beta chains in this list originate from one sample, sequenced in a study of shared clonotypes between healthy human individuals. Assay used: immunoSEQ multiplex PCR; TCRdb lists only in-frame clones, some missing. The table has hundreds of thousands of clones, nearly 97% seen once. CD45RO-negative CD8 cells positively selected for CCR7 made up the naive population, which excluded terminally differentiated effector memory CD45RA+ cells. The sequencing input was naive CD8+ T cells sorted from blood. Receptors originate from a woman aged 25 to 45 in good health.

The chain combines TRBV30 with TRBJ2-7; 7 bases fit TRBD2. The germline gives CDR1 GTSNPN, CDR2 SVGIG (reference sequence). Trimming took 0 bases from V and 5 from J; bases not matched to a gene: 13. The CDR3 is made up of 16 amino acids. Written as DNA, the CDR3 is TGTGCCTGGAGTGTAAAAACGGCGGGAGCCCCCCACGAGCAGTACTTC. Translated: CAWSVKTAGAPHEQYF.

The rearrangement uses TRBV4-1 and TRBJ1-5, with unresolved D. Per germline, CDR1 MGHRA and CDR2 YSYEKL. The CDR3 totals 14 residues. Trimming shortened V by 1 base and J by 5 bases, and 9 bases separated the two germline ends. The CDR3 DNA sequence: TGCGCCAGCAGCCAAGCCTTGGGTTATCAGCCCCAGCATTTT. Encoded protein: CASSQALGYQPQHF.

This chain uses TRBV28 with TRBJ2-5, with 13 nucleotides matching TRBD2. Germline assignment: CDR1 MDHEN and CDR2 SYDVKM. Trimming cost V 10 bases and J 3 bases; bases outside gene matches: 8. This CDR3 is built from 15 residues. The DNA of the CDR3 is TGTGCCACCGACCCCGGGACTAGCGGGGAAGAGACCCAGTACTTC. This encodes CATDPGTSGEETQYF.